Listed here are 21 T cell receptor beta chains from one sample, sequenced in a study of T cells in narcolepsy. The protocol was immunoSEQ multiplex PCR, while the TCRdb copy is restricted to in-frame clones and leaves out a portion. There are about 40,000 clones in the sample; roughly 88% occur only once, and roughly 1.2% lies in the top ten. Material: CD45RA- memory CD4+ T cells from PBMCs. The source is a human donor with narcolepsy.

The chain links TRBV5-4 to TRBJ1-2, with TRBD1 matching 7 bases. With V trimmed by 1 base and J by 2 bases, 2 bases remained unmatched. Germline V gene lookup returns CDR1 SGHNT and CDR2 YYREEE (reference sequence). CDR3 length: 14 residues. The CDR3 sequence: CASSLPGGNYGYTF. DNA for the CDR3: TGTGCCAGCAGCTTGCCAGGGGGAAACTATGGCTACACCTTC.

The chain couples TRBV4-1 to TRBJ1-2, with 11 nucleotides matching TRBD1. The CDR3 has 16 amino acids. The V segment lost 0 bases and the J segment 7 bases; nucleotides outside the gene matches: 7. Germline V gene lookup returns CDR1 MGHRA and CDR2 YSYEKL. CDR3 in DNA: TGCGCCAGCAGCCAAGATAGCGGACAGGGGGCGCGTGGCTACACCTTC. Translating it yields CASSQDSGQGARGYTF.

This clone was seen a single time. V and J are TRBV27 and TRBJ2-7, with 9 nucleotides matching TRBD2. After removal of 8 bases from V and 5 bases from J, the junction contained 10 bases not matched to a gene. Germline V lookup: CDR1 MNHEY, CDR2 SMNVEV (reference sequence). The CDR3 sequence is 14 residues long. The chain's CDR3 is CASGPAGGVHEQYF. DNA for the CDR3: TGTGCCAGCGGACCAGCGGGAGGCGTCCACGAGCAGTACTTC.

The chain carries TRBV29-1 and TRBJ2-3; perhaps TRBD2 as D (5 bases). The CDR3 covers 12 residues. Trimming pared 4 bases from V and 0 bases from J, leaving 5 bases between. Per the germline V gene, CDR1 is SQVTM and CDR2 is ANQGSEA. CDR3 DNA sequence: TGCAGCGTTGCGGGGAGCACAGATACGCAGTATTTT. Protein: CSVAGSTDTQYF.

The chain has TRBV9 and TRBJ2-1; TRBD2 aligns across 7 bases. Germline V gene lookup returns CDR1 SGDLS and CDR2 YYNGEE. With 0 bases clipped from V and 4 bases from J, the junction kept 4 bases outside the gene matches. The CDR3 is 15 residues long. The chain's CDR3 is CASSVEGGRYNEQFF. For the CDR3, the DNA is TGTGCCAGCAGCGTAGAAGGCGGGAGATACAATGAGCAGTTCTTC.

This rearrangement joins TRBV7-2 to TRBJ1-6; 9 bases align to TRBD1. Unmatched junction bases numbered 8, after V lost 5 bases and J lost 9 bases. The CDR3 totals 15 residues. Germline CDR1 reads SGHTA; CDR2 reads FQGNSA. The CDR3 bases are TGTGCCAGCAGCCCGGGACAGGGCACAAGTTCACCCCTCCACTTT. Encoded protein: CASSPGQGTSSPLHF.

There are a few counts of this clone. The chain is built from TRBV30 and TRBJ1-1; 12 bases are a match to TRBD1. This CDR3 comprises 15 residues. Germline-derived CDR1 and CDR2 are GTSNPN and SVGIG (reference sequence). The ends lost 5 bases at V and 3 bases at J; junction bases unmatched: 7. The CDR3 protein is CAWGAGQGADTEAFF. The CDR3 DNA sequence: TGTGCCTGGGGGGCGGGACAGGGGGCCGACACTGAAGCTTTCTTT.

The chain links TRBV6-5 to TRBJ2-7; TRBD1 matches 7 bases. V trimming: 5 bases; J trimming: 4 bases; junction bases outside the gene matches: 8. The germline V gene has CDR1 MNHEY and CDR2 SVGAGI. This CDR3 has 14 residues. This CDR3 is CASSVAKGAYEQYF. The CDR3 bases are TGTGCCAGCAGTGTTGCCAAGGGGGCGTACGAGCAGTACTTC.

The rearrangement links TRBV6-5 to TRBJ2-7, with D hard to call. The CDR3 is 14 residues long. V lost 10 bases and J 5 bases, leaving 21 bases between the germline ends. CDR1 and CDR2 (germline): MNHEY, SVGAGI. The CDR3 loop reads CATFLSSIQDEQYF. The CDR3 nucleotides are TGTGCCACCTTTTTGTCCTCCATCCAGGACGAGCAGTACTTC.

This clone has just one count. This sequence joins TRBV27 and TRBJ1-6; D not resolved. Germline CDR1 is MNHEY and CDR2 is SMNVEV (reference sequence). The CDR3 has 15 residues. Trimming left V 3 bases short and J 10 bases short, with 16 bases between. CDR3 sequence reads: CASSFEGGKGSPLHF. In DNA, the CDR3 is TGTGCCAGCAGTTTCGAGGGCGGGAAAGGGTCACCCCTCCACTTT.

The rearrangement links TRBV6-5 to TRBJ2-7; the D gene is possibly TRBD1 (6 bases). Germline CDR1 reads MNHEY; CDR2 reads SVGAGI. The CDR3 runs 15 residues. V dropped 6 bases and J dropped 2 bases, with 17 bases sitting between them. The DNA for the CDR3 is TGTGCCAGCAGCAGTCGCAGGGGCGACCCCTACGAGCAGTACTTC. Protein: CASSSRRGDPYEQYF.

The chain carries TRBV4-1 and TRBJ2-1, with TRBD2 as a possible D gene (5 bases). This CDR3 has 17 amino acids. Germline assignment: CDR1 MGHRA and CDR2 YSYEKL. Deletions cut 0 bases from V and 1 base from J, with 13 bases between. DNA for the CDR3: TGCGCCAGCAGCCAAGATCCGGGGAAAGGGTCCTACAATGAGCAGTTCTTC. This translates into CASSQDPGKGSYNEQFF.

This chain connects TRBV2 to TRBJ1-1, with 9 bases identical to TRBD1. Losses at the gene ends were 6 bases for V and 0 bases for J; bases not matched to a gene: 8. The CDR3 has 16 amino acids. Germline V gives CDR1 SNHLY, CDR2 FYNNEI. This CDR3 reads CASRAGTGFMNTEAFF. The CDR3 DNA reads TGTGCCAGCAGGGCCGGGACAGGGTTTATGAACACTGAAGCTTTCTTT.

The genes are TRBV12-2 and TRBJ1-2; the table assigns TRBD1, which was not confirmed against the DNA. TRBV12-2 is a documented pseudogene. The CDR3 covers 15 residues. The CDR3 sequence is CASRSTPTELYGYTF. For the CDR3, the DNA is TGTGCAAGTCGCTCTACACCGACAGAGCTCTATGGCTACACCTTC.

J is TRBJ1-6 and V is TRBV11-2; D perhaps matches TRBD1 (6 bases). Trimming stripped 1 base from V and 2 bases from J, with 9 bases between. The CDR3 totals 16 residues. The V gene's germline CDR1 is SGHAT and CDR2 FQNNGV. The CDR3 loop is CASSLGRGPYNSPLHF. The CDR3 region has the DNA TGTGCCAGCAGCTTAGGGCGGGGGCCCTATAATTCACCCCTCCACTTT. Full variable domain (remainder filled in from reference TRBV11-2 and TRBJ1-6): EAGVAQSPRYKIIEKRQSVAFWCNPISGHATLYWYQQILGQGPKLLIQFQNNGVVDDSQLPKDRFSAERLKGVDSTLKIQPAKLEDSAVYLCASSLGRGPYNSPLHFGNGTRLTVT.

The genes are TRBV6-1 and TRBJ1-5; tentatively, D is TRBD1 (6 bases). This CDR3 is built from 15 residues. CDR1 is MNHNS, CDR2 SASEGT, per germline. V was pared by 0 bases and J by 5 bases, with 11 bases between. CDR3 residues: CASSEAAGDHQPQHF. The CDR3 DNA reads TGTGCCAGCAGTGAAGCCGCAGGGGATCATCAGCCCCAGCATTTT.

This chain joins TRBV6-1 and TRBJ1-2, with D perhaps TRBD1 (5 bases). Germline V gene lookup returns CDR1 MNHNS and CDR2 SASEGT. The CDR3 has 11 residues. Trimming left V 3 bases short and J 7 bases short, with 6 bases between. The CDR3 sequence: CASSETAGYTF. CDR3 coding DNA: TGTGCCAGCAGTGAGACAGCTGGCTACACCTTC.

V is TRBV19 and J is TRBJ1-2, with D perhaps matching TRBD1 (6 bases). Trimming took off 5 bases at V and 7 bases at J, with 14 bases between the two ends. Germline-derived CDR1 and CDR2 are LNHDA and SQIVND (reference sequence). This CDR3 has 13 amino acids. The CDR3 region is CASSGGGARGYTF. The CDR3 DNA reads TGTGCCAGTAGTGGTGGGGGCGCGCGTGGCTACACCTTC.

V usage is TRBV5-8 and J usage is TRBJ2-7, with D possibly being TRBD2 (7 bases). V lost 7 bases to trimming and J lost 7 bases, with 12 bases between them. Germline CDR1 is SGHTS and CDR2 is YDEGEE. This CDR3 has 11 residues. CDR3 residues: CASGGAREQYF. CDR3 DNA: TGTGCCAGCGGGGGGGCGCGGGAGCAGTACTTC.

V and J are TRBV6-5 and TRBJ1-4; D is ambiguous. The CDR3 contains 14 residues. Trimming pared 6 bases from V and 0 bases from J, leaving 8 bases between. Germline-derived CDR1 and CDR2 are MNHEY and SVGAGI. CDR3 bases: TGTGCCAGCAGAGACATTTCAACTAATGAAAAACTGTTTTTT. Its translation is CASRDISTNEKLFF.

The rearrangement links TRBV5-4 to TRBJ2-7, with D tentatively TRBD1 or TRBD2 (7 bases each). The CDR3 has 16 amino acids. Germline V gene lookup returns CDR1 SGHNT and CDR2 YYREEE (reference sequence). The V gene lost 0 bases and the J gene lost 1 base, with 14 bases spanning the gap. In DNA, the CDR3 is TGTGCCAGCAGCTTGGTGGGAGGGGGCGCGTCCTACGAGCAGTACTTC. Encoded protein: CASSLVGGGASYEQYF.